These 19 T cell receptor beta chains came from one sample sequenced in a study of CD8+ T cells in alopecia areata listed by TCRdb under 2018. Libraries were prepared through the immunoSEQ multiplex PCR assay. RNA was extracted from all samples and reverse transcribed into cDNA as template for TCR sequencing. TCRdb's version of the immuneACCESS table is confined to in-frame rearrangements and falls short of the full clone set. An unresolved V gene accounts for under half of the shortfall where checked; the remainder is of unknown origin. This sample holds about 250,000 clones; 67% were observed only once. The ten largest clones represent 1.2% of the sample. Interpreted using the paper, the time point label stands for: baseline before oral tofacitinib. The source was CD4+ T cells sorted from blood, collected at week 0. The receptors stem from a human donor with alopecia areata.

The V gene is TRBV2, the J gene TRBJ2-5, with unresolved D. Trimming removed 8 bases at V and 1 base at J, with 11 bases between. Germline values: CDR1 SNHLY, CDR2 FYNNEI. The CDR3 covers 13 residues. DNA for the CDR3: TGTGCCAGCTCACCGTCCAGCCAAGAGACCCAGTACTTC. Translated: CASSPSSQETQYF.

The rearrangement joins TRBV7-9 to TRBJ1-2; possibly TRBD1 for D (5 bases). The CDR3 covers 13 residues. V shed 1 base and J shed 3 bases, with 6 bases lying between them. CDR1 SEHNR and CDR2 FQNEAQ come from the germline V gene (reference sequence). The CDR3 nucleotides are TGTGCCAGCAGCTTAGGGACACACTATGGCTACACCTTC. As protein: CASSLGTHYGYTF.

The rearrangement uses TRBV6-5 and TRBJ2-7, with 12 bases matching TRBD2. This CDR3 has 14 residues. V was pared by 6 bases and J by 3 bases, with 3 bases of the junction left unmatched. CDR1 MNHEY and CDR2 SVGAGI come from the germline V gene. CDR3 in amino acids: CASRLAGGNYEQYF. The CDR3 nucleotides are TGTGCCAGCAGACTAGCGGGGGGAAACTACGAGCAGTACTTC.

This clone was counted between two and nine times. The J gene is TRBJ2-3, the V gene TRBV30; 10 nucleotides align to TRBD2. Germline V gives CDR1 GTSNPN, CDR2 SVGIG (reference sequence). This CDR3 comprises 13 residues. The J segment lost 6 bases and the V segment lost 7 bases, leaving 7 bases of the junction unmatched. As DNA, the CDR3 is TGTGCCTTCGGAGCGGGGGGGCGGGATACGCAGTATTTT. This translates into CAFGAGGRDTQYF.

This chain joins TRBV30 and TRBJ1-2, with 8 bases matching TRBD1. This CDR3 spans 13 amino acids. The germline V gene encodes CDR1 GTSNPN and CDR2 SVGIG (reference sequence). V was clipped by 5 bases and J by 5 bases; unmatched bases: 7. The chain's CDR3 is CAWAPGGSYGYTF. CDR3 bases: TGTGCCTGGGCTCCAGGGGGCTCGTATGGCTACACCTTC.

The rearrangement uses TRBV7-3 and TRBJ1-5; D is possibly TRBD1 (6 bases). V dropped 5 bases and J dropped 4 bases, with 9 bases sitting between them. The CDR3 extends over 13 amino acids. Germline CDR1 SGHTA, CDR2 FQGTGA. The CDR3: CASSRGPNQPQHF. CDR3 nucleotide sequence: TGTGCCAGCAGCCGGGGGCCAAATCAGCCCCAGCATTTT.

This clone was recorded once. V and J are TRBV6-5 and TRBJ2-7, with unresolved D. Germline V CDR1 and CDR2: MNHEY, SVGAGI. The V gene lost 6 bases and the J gene lost 7 bases, with 19 bases spanning the gap. CDR3 length equals 14 residues. CDR3 loop: CASSHRELGMEQYF. In DNA form, the CDR3 reads TGTGCCAGCAGCCACCGTGAACTGGGGATGGAGCAGTACTTC.

The chain is built from TRBV2 and TRBJ2-5; D is uncertain. The CDR3 length is 12 residues. V lost 4 bases and J 3 bases, leaving 6 bases between the germline ends. CDR1 SNHLY and CDR2 FYNNEI come from the germline V gene. The DNA of the CDR3 is TGTGCCAGCAGTGCCTCGGAAGAGACCCAGTACTTC. As protein: CASSASEETQYF.

The chain employs TRBV7-9 and TRBJ2-7; D gene ambiguous. Germline V gives CDR1 SEHNR, CDR2 FQNEAQ (reference sequence). There are 13 residues in the CDR3. The V gene lost 5 bases and the J gene lost 3 bases, with 11 bases spanning the gap. CDR3 protein: CASSPRSYYEQYF. For the CDR3, the DNA is TGTGCCAGCAGCCCTCGGTCCTACTACGAGCAGTACTTC.

The chain combines TRBV9 with TRBJ2-5; the D gene could be TRBD1 or TRBD2 (5 bases each). The CDR3 length is 16 residues. Per germline, CDR1 SGDLS and CDR2 YYNGEE. V shed 0 bases and J shed 5 bases, with 17 bases lying between them. The CDR3, as DNA: TGTGCCAGCAGCGTAGGGGGGACCGCCGGTACGGAGACCCAGTACTTC. Translation: CASSVGGTAGTETQYF.

In its sample, this clone was seen a few times. This chain uses TRBV29-1 with TRBJ2-6, with 8 bases identical to TRBD1. J was trimmed by 0 bases and V by 4 bases; bases with no gene match: 2. The germline V gene has CDR1 SQVTM and CDR2 ANQGSEA. This CDR3 region has 15 residues. DNA for the CDR3: TGCAGCGTTGCCGGGACAGGCTCTGGGGCCAACGTCCTGACTTTC. Amino acid sequence: CSVAGTGSGANVLTF.

CDR3 amino acids: CATSGGGTDNEKLFF. The CDR3 DNA reads TGTGCCACCAGCGGGGGAGGGACAGATAATGAAAAACTGTTTTTT. The chain has TRBV15 and TRBJ1-4; 7 positions agree with TRBD1. The V and J ends lost 5 bases and 4 bases, in that order; junction bases with no gene match: 7. This CDR3 is 15 amino acids long. Looked up from germline, CDR1 is LNHNV and CDR2 is YYDKDF (reference sequence).

The rearrangement links TRBV7-2 to TRBJ1-2, with a weak D call TRBD1 (6 bases). V lost 5 bases and J 4 bases, leaving 17 bases between the germline ends. Germline values: CDR1 SGHTA, CDR2 FQGNSA. There are 15 residues in the CDR3. Here the CDR3 reads CASSLSGGAPYGYTF. In DNA form, the CDR3 reads TGTGCCAGCAGCCTTTCGGGGGGCGCGCCCTATGGCTACACCTTC.

The J gene is TRBJ1-3, the V gene TRBV7-6; D call uncertain. The length of the CDR3 is 17 residues. Germline assignment: CDR1 SGHVS and CDR2 FNYEAQ. V was clipped by 6 bases and J by 0 bases, with 18 bases between them. CDR3 nucleotide sequence: TGTGCCAGCAGTCCTCGCCCGGACGGCGGCTCTGGAAACACCATATATTTT. The encoded protein is CASSPRPDGGSGNTIYF.

This clone appeared a few times. The V and J genes are TRBV25-1 and TRBJ1-1; TRBD1 might be the D (6 bases). Trimming cost V 8 bases and J 5 bases, with 12 bases left between them. Looked up from germline, CDR1 is MGHDK and CDR2 is SYGVNS. CDR3 length equals 12 residues. DNA for the CDR3: TGTGCCAGCGTGGTACAGGGAACTGAAGCTTTCTTT. This codes for CASVVQGTEAFF.

The J gene is TRBJ1-6, the V gene TRBV9; D is ambiguous. Germline V gives CDR1 SGDLS, CDR2 YYNGEE. V was cut by 3 bases and J by 6 bases, with 10 bases left in between. The CDR3 runs to 14 residues. The CDR3 DNA is TGTGCCAGCAGCGGGGATCTGACTAATTCACCCCTCCACTTT. This gives the protein CASSGDLTNSPLHF.

V usage is TRBV11-2 and J usage is TRBJ1-2; possibly TRBD1 for D (6 bases). The germline V and J ends were trimmed by 5 bases and 2 bases, with 12 bases remaining between them. This CDR3 comprises 14 residues. CDR1 is SGHAT, CDR2 FQNNGV, per germline. The CDR3 is CASSQVGANYGYTF. As DNA, the CDR3 is TGTGCCAGCAGCCAGGTGGGGGCGAACTATGGCTACACCTTC. The full variable domain, its missing parts supplied by reference TRBV11-2 and TRBJ1-2, is EAGVAQSPRYKIIEKRQSVAFWCNPISGHATLYWYQQILGQGPKLLIQFQNNGVVDDSQLPKDRFSAERLKGVDSTLKIQPAKLEDSAVYLCASSQVGANYGYTFGSGTRLTVV.

J is TRBJ2-7 and V is TRBV7-2; D remains unclear. This CDR3 has 12 residues. Trimming removed 5 bases from V and 5 bases from J, with 10 bases in between. The V gene's germline CDR1 is SGHTA and CDR2 FQGNSA. CDR3 sequence (DNA): TGTGCCAGCAGCCGCAGGCCCCACGAGCAGTACTTC. This encodes CASSRRPHEQYF. Combining the CDR3 with reference TRBV7-2 and TRBJ2-7 gives the whole variable domain GAGVSQSPSNKVTEKGKDVELRCDPISGHTALYWYRQSLGQGLEFLIYFQGNSAPDKSGLPSDRFSAERTGGSVSTLTIQRTQQEDSAVYLCASSRRPHEQYFGPGTRLTVT.

The chain couples TRBV7-2 to TRBJ1-1; D is ambiguous. The germline V gene encodes CDR1 SGHTA and CDR2 FQGNSA. V lost 1 base, J lost 2 bases, and 17 bases lay in between. The CDR3 has 17 residues. This CDR3 reads CASSLELARTANTEAFF. Here the CDR3 DNA reads TGTGCCAGCAGCTTAGAATTGGCCCGGACTGCCAACACTGAAGCTTTCTTT.